The 2 T cell receptor beta chains in this list originate from one sample, sequenced in a study of blood T cells in healthy people across ages. The use of a sample-barcoded 5' primer and a J-beta primer mix characterized a second PCR of about 7 to 12 cycles. TCRdb re-called the 5' RACE reads with MiXCR, one entry per CDR3 protein. In the table there are about a million distinct CDR3 sequences, roughly 51% of which are singletons. Sample: blood. The receptors were sampled from a woman in her sixties in good health.

The chain joins TRBV12-3 or TRBV12-4 to TRBJ1-6; D is unresolved. The CDR3 contains 12 residues. Trimming took 3 bases from V and 10 from J, leaving 7 bases between them. The CDR3 bases are TGTGCCAGCAGTTTGGCTCACTCACCCCTCCACTTT. Translated, it gives CASSLAHSPLHF.

The rearrangement links TRBV7-9 to TRBJ2-1; weak D call: TRBD2 (5 bases). Trimming shortened V by 6 bases and J by 2 bases, and 17 bases separated the two germline ends. Germline CDR1 reads SEHNR; CDR2 reads FQNEAQ (reference sequence). The length of the CDR3 is 16 residues. CDR3 amino acids: CASRKNPLGAYNEQFF. DNA of the CDR3: TGTGCCAGCAGAAAAAACCCACTAGGTGCCTACAATGAGCAGTTCTTC.